This T cell receptor beta chain is drawn from a study of shared clonotypes between healthy human individuals. In the sorted-subset replicate PCRs, approximately 200 ng DNA, 25,000 to 30,000 T cell genomes, was used. The repertoire was sequenced with immunoSEQ multiplex PCR; TCRdb's copy has only in-frame clones and lacks some. The table shows a few million clones, with approximately 94% occurring only once. Healthy HIV-negative adults with no recent acute infections or vaccinations were recruited as donors. Notes on the study in general: Enrolling few donors narrowed the genetic and exposure-history diversity that was represented.

Concerning this clone itself: Its antigen is still unknown.

The source material was naive CD4+ T cells sorted from blood. The subset was: CD45RA+ positively selected. The receptor was derived from a man aged 18 to 35 in good health.

CDR3 sequence reads: CASSLGDARRSPGGYTF. The CDR3 DNA reads TGCGCCAGCAGCTTGGGCGATGCCAGAAGGTCCCCCGGGGGCTACACCTTC. The chain links TRBV5-1 to TRBJ1-2; no firm D call. V lost 0 bases to trimming and J lost 8 bases, with 23 bases between them. The CDR3 runs to 17 residues. CDR1 is SGHRS and CDR2 is YFSETQ in the germline V gene.